This T cell receptor beta chain was obtained from a study of cytomegalovirus exposure and HLA in healthy donors. Points from the study as a whole: Reports indicated that the classifier achieved high specificity and sensitivity in diagnosing cytomegalovirus status. Analyses of presence/absence relied on an assumption of roughly uniform sequencing depth across donors. The study found most TCR sequences rare, yet found some public TCRs in many donors.

Those who donated were healthy bone marrow donors. A remark on this clone: The antigen is undetermined.

V was shortened by 0 bases and J by 0 bases, with 12 bases between the two germline ends. CDR1 GTSNPN and CDR2 SVGIG come from the germline V gene (reference sequence). This CDR3 spans 16 amino acids. The PCR had 60 Vbeta and 13 Jbeta primers. Assay used: immunoSEQ multiplex PCR; TCRdb lists only in-frame clones, some missing. This repertoire shows 95,000 to 150,000 clones, approximately 67% found once; its top ten account for 1.5%. The chain employs TRBV30 and TRBJ1-3; D is perhaps TRBD1 (6 bases). Sequencing used PBMCs. The source is a man younger than 35 in good health and CMV-seronegative. CDR3 bases: TGTGCCTGGAGTGTACGGGGACAACGCTCTGGAAACACCATATATTTT. Translation: CAWSVRGQRSGNTIYF. Full variable domain (outside the CDR3, taken from reference TRBV30 and TRBJ1-3): SQTIHQWPATLVQPVGSPLSLECTVEGTSNPNLYWYRQAAGRGLQLLFYSVGIGQISSEVPQNLSASRPQDRQFILSSKKLLLSDSGFYLCAWSVRGQRSGNTIYFGEGSWLTVV.